This passage covers 21 T cell receptor beta chains from one sample sequenced in a study of blood T cell repertoires in COVID-19. The protocol was immunoSEQ multiplex PCR, while the TCRdb copy is restricted to in-frame clones and leaves out a portion. The data show over 150,000 clones, about nine tenths seen once. The sample consisted of peripheral blood. These receptors all stem from a man younger than 35 with COVID-19, enrolled during active disease.

The chain combines TRBV28 with TRBJ2-7; the match to TRBD2 covers 11 bases. This CDR3 is built from 18 residues. Germline V gene sequence: CDR1 MDHEN, CDR2 SYDVKM. Trimming at V came to 4 bases and at J to 5 bases, leaving 16 bases not matched to a gene. CDR3 in amino acids: CASSSPWMASGRTDEQYF. CDR3 in DNA: TGTGCCAGCAGTTCCCCCTGGATGGCTAGCGGGAGGACAGACGAGCAGTACTTC.

The rearrangement links TRBV6-5 to TRBJ2-3, with D perhaps matching TRBD1 (6 bases). The germline V gene has CDR1 MNHEY and CDR2 SVGAGI. Trimming took off 11 bases at V and 4 bases at J, with 13 bases between the two ends. The CDR3 has 12 residues. In DNA form, the CDR3 reads TGTGCCTGTACACAGGGACCAGATACGCAGTATTTT. It translates to CACTQGPDTQYF.

This chain connects TRBV7-9 to TRBJ1-2; the D is unclear. Germline assignment: CDR1 SEHNR and CDR2 FQNEAQ (reference sequence). V was pared by 4 bases and J by 4 bases, with 19 bases between. CDR3 length equals 16 residues. CDR3 amino acids: CASSSSDTIAGYGYTF. In DNA, the CDR3 is TGTGCCAGCAGCTCTAGCGACACTATCGCGGGCTATGGCTACACCTTC.

The rearrangement joins TRBV5-1 to TRBJ2-3; maybe TRBD1 (6 bases). Germline loops: CDR1 SGHRS, CDR2 YFSETQ. The CDR3 consists of 16 residues. Trimming removed 4 bases from V and 0 bases from J, with 15 bases in between. Here the CDR3 reads CASSLLRQDSTDTQYF. CDR3 nucleotides: TGCGCCAGCAGCCTACTTCGACAGGACAGCACAGATACGCAGTATTTT.

The chain has TRBV7-9 and TRBJ2-2; 8 positions agree with TRBD2. There are 13 residues in the CDR3. Unmatched junction bases numbered 6, after V lost 11 bases and J lost 4 bases. Germline CDR1 SEHNR, CDR2 FQNEAQ (reference sequence). CDR3 DNA sequence: TGTGCCGCCGCGGGGGGCGGCACCGGGGAGCTGTTTTTT. This codes for CAAAGGGTGELFF.

The V and J genes are TRBV15 and TRBJ2-7, with 10 nucleotides matching TRBD2. The germline CDR1 and CDR2 sequences are LNHNV and YYDKDF (reference sequence). V lost 2 bases to trimming and J lost 1 base; unmatched junction nucleotides: 8. This CDR3 is built from 17 residues. The CDR3 region has the DNA TGTGCCACCAGCAGACAAGACGGGACTAGCGCTTCCTACGAGCAGTACTTC. This translates into CATSRQDGTSASYEQYF.

The V gene is TRBV6-6, the J gene TRBJ1-3; the D is unclear. Trimming stripped 0 bases from V and 0 bases from J, with 9 bases between. The CDR3 sequence is 16 residues long. Germline values: CDR1 MNHNY, CDR2 SVGAGI (reference sequence). The CDR3 loop reads CASSYSGGGSGNTIYF. The CDR3 DNA is TGTGCCAGCAGTTACTCAGGAGGCGGCTCTGGAAACACCATATATTTT.

This clone was detected once. The genes are TRBV28 and TRBJ2-5; TRBD2 might be the D (5 bases). Germline-derived CDR1 and CDR2 are MDHEN and SYDVKM. The CDR3 has 14 residues. Trimming cost V 3 bases and J 2 bases, with 10 bases left between them. The CDR3 loop is CASSLIREQETQYF. In DNA form, the CDR3 reads TGTGCCAGCAGTTTGATTCGGGAACAAGAGACCCAGTACTTC.

This chain links TRBV25-1 with TRBJ2-7; TRBD1 matches 10 bases. The CDR3 has 12 residues. Germline trimming cut 10 bases from V and 5 bases from J; bases unmatched to any gene: 5. Per the germline V gene, CDR1 is MGHDK and CDR2 is SYGVNS. Here the CDR3 DNA reads TGTGCCACAGGGGACAGGGGTCACGAGCAGTACTTC. It specifies CATGDRGHEQYF.

Concerning this clone: Other DNA sequences in this sample translate to the same CDR3. The CDR3 loop is CASSINQPQHF. CDR3 sequence (DNA): TGTGCCAGCAGCATCAATCAGCCCCAGCATTTT. V usage is TRBV28 and J usage is TRBJ1-5; D unclear. The CDR3 is made up of 11 amino acids. The V gene lost 6 bases and the J gene lost 3 bases, with 3 bases spanning the gap. Germline lookup yields CDR1 MDHEN and CDR2 SYDVKM. The full variable domain, with the rest looked up from reference TRBV28 and TRBJ1-5, is DVKVTQSSRYLVKRTGEKVFLECVQDMDHENMFWYRQDPGLGLRLIYFSYDVKMKEKGDIPEGYSVSREKKERFSLILESASTNQTSMYLCASSINQPQHFGDGTRLSIL.

The gene calls are TRBV9 and TRBJ1-5; possible D gene TRBD1, 6 bases. This CDR3 is 14 amino acids long. Germline CDR1 is SGDLS and CDR2 is YYNGEE. Trimming pared 4 bases from V and 0 bases from J, leaving 8 bases between. The CDR3 DNA reads as TGTGCCAGCAGCAAGACAGGTAGCAATCAGCCCCAGCATTTT. It translates to CASSKTGSNQPQHF.

The rearrangement joins TRBV2 to TRBJ2-2; 9 positions agree with TRBD1. Germline V gives CDR1 SNHLY, CDR2 FYNNEI. The trim removed 5 bases at V and 6 bases at J, leaving 7 bases unmatched. This CDR3 comprises 15 residues. CDR3 DNA sequence: TGTGCCAGCAGTATACAGGGGGCGCGGGCCGGGGAGCTGTTTTTT. This encodes CASSIQGARAGELFF. The whole variable domain, remainder taken from reference TRBV2 and TRBJ2-2, is EPEVTQTPSHQVTQMGQEVILRCVPISNHLYFYWYRQILGQKVEFLVSFYNNEISEKSEIFDDQFSVERPDGSNFTLKIRSTKLEDSAMYFCASSIQGARAGELFFGEGSRLTVL.

This chain uses TRBV29-1 with TRBJ2-5; a possible D gene is TRBD1 (5 bases). V gave up 6 bases and J gave up 5 bases, with 22 bases separating them. In germline, CDR1 is SQVTM, CDR2 ANQGSEA. This CDR3 has 15 residues. The CDR3 loop reads CSVDQTVPPRETQYF. The CDR3 nucleotides are TGCAGCGTCGATCAGACAGTGCCGCCCAGGGAGACCCAGTACTTC.

This chain uses TRBV19 with TRBJ1-4, with D tentatively TRBD1 (6 bases). This CDR3 is built from 17 residues. Germline V gene lookup returns CDR1 LNHDA and CDR2 SQIVND (reference sequence). V was trimmed by 4 bases and J by 0 bases, leaving 15 bases between them. CDR3 DNA sequence: TGTGCCAGTAGTACCCCGGGACACCCTGCAACTAATGAAAAACTGTTTTTT. Translated: CASSTPGHPATNEKLFF.

This clone was recorded only once. The chain has TRBV11-2 and TRBJ1-1; D gene uncertain. Germline V CDR1 and CDR2: SGHAT, FQNNGV. Deletions cut 0 bases from V and 1 base from J, with 6 bases between. The CDR3 loop spans 14 amino acids. CDR3 bases: TGTGCCAGCAGCTTAGAGGCGGGGAACACTGAAGCTTTCTTT. Protein product: CASSLEAGNTEAFF. The full variable domain, rest sourced from reference TRBV11-2 and TRBJ1-1, is EAGVAQSPRYKIIEKRQSVAFWCNPISGHATLYWYQQILGQGPKLLIQFQNNGVVDDSQLPKDRFSAERLKGVDSTLKIQPAKLEDSAVYLCASSLEAGNTEAFFGQGTRLTVV.

The chain employs TRBV11-2 and TRBJ1-5; D not resolved. Germline V CDR1 and CDR2: SGHAT, FQNNGV. The V end was cut by 5 bases, the J end by 0 bases, with 14 bases between. CDR3 length: 16 amino acids. The CDR3 DNA reads TGTGCCAGCAGCCCTCTGAGAAGTTATAGCAATCAGCCCCAGCATTTT. Translating gives CASSPLRSYSNQPQHF.

This sequence joins TRBV6-5 and TRBJ2-1; TRBD2 matches at 7 bases. Per the germline V gene, CDR1 is MNHEY and CDR2 is SVGAGI. The CDR3 runs 15 residues. The J segment lost 4 bases and the V segment lost 6 bases, leaving 9 bases of the junction unmatched. CDR3 protein: CASSLRDYKYNEQFF. CDR3 DNA: TGTGCCAGCAGCCTCCGGGACTACAAATACAATGAGCAGTTCTTC.

V and J are TRBV6-5 and TRBJ2-7, with D possibly matching TRBD2 (6 bases). Trimming left V 7 bases short and J 9 bases short, with 22 bases between. Germline CDR1 reads MNHEY; CDR2 reads SVGAGI. CDR3 size: 14 residues. The CDR3 nucleotides are TGTGCCAGCACCCCCGGGAGTTCTCACGAGTGGCAGTACTTC. Protein product: CASTPGSSHEWQYF.

This clone occurred a few times. The chain uses TRBV28 and TRBJ1-5, with TRBD1 matching 11 bases. Germline-derived CDR1 and CDR2 are MDHEN and SYDVKM. V shed 5 bases, J shed 7 bases, and the junction held 10 bases outside the gene matches. The CDR3 has 16 residues. In nucleotides, the CDR3 is TGTGCCAGCAGTAAGAATGACGGGACAGGGGGGCAGCCCCAGCATTTT. It codes for CASSKNDGTGGQPQHF.

The chain carries TRBV7-9 and TRBJ2-7; 10 bases agree with TRBD2. Germline-derived CDR1 and CDR2 are SEHNR and FQNEAQ (reference sequence). V shed 5 bases, J shed 2 bases, and the junction held 6 bases outside the gene matches. This CDR3 is built from 15 residues. CDR3 sequence (DNA): TGTGCCAGCAGCCGCGGACTAGCGGTGACCTACGAGCAGTACTTC. Protein sequence: CASSRGLAVTYEQYF.

The chain employs TRBV11-2 and TRBJ1-1; TRBD1 agrees at 10 bases. This CDR3 is built from 17 residues. From germline, CDR1 is SGHAT and CDR2 FQNNGV. V shed 5 bases, J shed 3 bases, and the junction held 12 bases outside the gene matches. DNA of the CDR3: TGTGCCAGCAGCCTTAGGGACAGGGGCATAATGGACACTGAAGCTTTCTTT. This encodes CASSLRDRGIMDTEAFF.